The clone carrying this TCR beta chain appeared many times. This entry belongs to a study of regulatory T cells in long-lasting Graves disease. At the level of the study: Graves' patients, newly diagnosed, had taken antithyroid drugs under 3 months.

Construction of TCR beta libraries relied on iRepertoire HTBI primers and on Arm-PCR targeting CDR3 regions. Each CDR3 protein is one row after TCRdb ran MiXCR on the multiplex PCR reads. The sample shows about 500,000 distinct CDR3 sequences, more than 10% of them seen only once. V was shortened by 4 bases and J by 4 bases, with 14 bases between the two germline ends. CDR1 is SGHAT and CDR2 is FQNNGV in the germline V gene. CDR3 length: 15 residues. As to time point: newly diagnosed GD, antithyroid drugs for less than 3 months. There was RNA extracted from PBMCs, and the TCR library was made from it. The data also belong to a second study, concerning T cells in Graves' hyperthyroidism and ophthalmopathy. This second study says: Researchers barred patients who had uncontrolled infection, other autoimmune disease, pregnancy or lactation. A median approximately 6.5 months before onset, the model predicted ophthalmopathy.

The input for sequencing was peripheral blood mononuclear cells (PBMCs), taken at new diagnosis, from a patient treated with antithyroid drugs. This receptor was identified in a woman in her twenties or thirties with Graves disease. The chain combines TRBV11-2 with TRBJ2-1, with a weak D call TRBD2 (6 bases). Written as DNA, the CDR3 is TGTGCCAGCAGCTCCTCCGGGACTGGGTACAATGAGCAGTTCTTC. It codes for CASSSSGTGYNEQFF.